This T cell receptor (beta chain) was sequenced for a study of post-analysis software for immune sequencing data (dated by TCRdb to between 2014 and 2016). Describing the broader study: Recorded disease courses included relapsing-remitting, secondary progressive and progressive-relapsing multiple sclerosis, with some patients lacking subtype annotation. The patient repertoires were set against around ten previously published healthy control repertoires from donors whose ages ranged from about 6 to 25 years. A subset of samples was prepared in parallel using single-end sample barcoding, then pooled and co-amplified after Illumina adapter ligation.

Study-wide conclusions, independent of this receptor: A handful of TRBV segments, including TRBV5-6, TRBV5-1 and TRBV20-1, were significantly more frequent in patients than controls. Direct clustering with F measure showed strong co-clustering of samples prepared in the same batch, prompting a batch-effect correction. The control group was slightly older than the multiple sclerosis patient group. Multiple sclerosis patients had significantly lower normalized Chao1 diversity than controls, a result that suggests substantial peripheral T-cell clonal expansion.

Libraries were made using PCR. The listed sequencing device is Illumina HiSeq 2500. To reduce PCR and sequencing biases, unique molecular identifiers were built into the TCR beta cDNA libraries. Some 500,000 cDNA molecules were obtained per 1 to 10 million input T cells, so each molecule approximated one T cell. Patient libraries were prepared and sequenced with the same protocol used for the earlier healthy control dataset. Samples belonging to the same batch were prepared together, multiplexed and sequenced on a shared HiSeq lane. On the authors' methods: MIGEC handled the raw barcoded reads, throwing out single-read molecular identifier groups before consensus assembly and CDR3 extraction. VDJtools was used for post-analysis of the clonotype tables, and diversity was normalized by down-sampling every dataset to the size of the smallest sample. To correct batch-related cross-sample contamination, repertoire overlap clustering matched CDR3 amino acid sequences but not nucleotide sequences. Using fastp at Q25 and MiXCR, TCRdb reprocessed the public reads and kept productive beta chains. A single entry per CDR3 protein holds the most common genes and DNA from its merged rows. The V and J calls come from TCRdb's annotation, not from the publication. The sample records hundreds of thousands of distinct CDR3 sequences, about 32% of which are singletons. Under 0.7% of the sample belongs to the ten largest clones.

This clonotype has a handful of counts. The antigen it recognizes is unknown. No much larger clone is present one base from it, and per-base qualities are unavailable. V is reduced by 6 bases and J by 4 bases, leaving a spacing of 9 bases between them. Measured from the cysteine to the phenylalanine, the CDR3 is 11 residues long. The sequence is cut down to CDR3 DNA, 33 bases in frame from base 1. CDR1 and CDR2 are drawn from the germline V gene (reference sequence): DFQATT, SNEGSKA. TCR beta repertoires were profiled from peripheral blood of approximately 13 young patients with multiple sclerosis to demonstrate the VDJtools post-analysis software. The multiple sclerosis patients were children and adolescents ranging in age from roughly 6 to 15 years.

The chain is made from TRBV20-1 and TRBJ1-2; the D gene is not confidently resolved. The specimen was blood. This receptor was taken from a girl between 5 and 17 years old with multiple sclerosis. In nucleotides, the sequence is TGCAGTGCCCCACCCGGCTATGGCTACACCTTC. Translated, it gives CSAPPGYGYTF.